Following are 6 T cell receptor beta chains from one sample sequenced in a study of blood T cell repertoires in COVID-19. Repertoires were generated with immunoSEQ multiplex PCR, while TCRdb's copy carries only in-frame clones and drops some. The table lists 350,000 or so clones, about 90% of them singletons, with approximately 0.99% in the top ten. Sequencing input: PBMCs or T cells enriched from blood (not recorded which). These receptors came from a woman in her twenties or thirties who had recovered from COVID-19.

The chain has TRBV7-2 and TRBJ2-7; possibly TRBD2 for D (5 bases). CDR1 and CDR2 (germline): SGHTA, FQGNSA. The V and J ends lost 1 base and 0 bases respectively, with 10 bases between them. The CDR3 sequence is 15 residues long. The CDR3: CASSLEQRFSYEQYF. The CDR3 bases are TGTGCCAGCAGCTTAGAACAGCGGTTCTCCTACGAGCAGTACTTC.

This chain connects TRBV28 to TRBJ1-4; TRBD1 aligns across 7 bases. With 4 bases clipped from V and 6 bases from J, the junction kept 5 bases outside the gene matches. There are 14 residues in the CDR3. CDR1 and CDR2 from the germline V gene are MDHEN and SYDVKM. This chain's CDR3 is CASSSGTVDEKLFF. The CDR3 DNA follows: TGTGCCAGCAGTTCCGGGACAGTGGATGAAAAACTGTTTTTT.

This chain links TRBV9 with TRBJ2-2, with 8 nucleotides matching TRBD2. Germline assignment: CDR1 SGDLS and CDR2 YYNGEE. V trimming: 3 bases; J trimming: 4 bases; junction bases outside the gene matches: 5. The CDR3 consists of 15 residues. The CDR3 sequence: CASSGGGPSTGELFF. CDR3 coding DNA: TGTGCCAGCAGCGGCGGGGGGCCGTCCACCGGGGAGCTGTTTTTT. The variable domain in full, with the rest retrieved from reference TRBV9 and TRBJ2-2, is DSGVTQTPKHLITATGQRVTLRCSPRSGDLSVYWYQQSLDQGLQFLIQYYNGEERAKGNILERFSAQQFPDLHSELNLSSLELGDSALYFCASSGGGPSTGELFFGEGSRLTVL.

The chain combines TRBV7-2 with TRBJ2-7; 12 bases map to TRBD2. Germline assignment: CDR1 SGHTA and CDR2 FQGNSA. This CDR3 contains 15 residues. With V trimmed by 5 bases and J by 0 bases, 2 bases remained unmatched. The CDR3 protein is CASSRTSGASYEQYF. CDR3 DNA sequence: TGTGCCAGCAGCCGGACTAGCGGGGCCTCCTACGAGCAGTACTTC.

The chain employs TRBV7-2 and TRBJ2-3, with TRBD2 matching 14 bases. The CDR3 consists of 17 residues. Looked up from germline, CDR1 is SGHTA and CDR2 is FQGNSA. V was pared by 1 base and J by 3 bases, with 3 bases of the junction left unmatched. CDR3: CASSLGLAGGKTDTQYF. Here the CDR3 DNA reads TGTGCCAGCAGCTTAGGACTAGCGGGGGGGAAGACAGATACGCAGTATTTT.

The chain joins TRBV7-9 to TRBJ1-1; D may be TRBD1 (5 bases). Germline lookup yields CDR1 SEHNR and CDR2 FQNEAQ (reference sequence). This CDR3 comprises 14 residues. Trimming took off 1 base at V and 1 base at J, with 7 bases between the two ends. Written as DNA, the CDR3 is TGTGCCAGCAGCTTAGGGGGCTGGAACACTGAAGCTTTCTTT. Protein product: CASSLGGWNTEAFF.